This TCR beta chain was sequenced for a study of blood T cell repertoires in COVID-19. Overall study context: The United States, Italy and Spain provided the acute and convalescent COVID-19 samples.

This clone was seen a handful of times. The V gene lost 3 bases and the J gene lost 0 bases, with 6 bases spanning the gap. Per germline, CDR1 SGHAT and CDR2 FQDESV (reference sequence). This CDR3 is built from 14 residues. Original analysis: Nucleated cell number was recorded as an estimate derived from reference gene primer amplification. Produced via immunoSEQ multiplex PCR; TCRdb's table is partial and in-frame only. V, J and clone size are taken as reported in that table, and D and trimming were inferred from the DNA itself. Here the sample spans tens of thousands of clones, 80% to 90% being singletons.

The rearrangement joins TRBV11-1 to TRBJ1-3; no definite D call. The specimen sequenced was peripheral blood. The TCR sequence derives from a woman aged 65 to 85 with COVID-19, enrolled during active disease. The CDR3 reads CASSFESSGNTIYF. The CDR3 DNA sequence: TGTGCCAGCAGCTTCGAGAGCTCTGGAAACACCATATATTTT.